The T cell receptor beta chain under discussion was sequenced for a study of CD8 T cells in ankylosing spondylitis. The study, taken as a whole, reports: Apparently characteristic of ankylosing spondylitis blood was a TCR beta motif (eight highly homologous variants). Researchers report that disease-linked clones proved CD8+ and relatively rare in peripheral blood. Reportedly, matched ankylosing spondylitis synovial fluid was significantly enriched for disease-linked clones.

The V and J ends lost 5 bases and 5 bases respectively, with 17 bases between them. The CDR3 totals 14 residues. Germline assignment: CDR1 DFQATT and CDR2 SNEGSKA (reference sequence). A remark on this clonotype: Its antigen is not known.

Libraries for TCR beta were made by quantitative 5'-RACE with molecular barcodes. TCRdb re-derived calls from the 5' RACE reads in MiXCR, one entry per CDR3 protein. Of more than 650,000 distinct CDR3 sequences listed, approximately 12% are singletons. This rearrangement joins TRBV20-1 to TRBJ2-3; perhaps TRBD2 as D (5 bases). The source is a male donor with ankylosing spondylitis. Sequenced input: blood, either unsorted or a sorted T cell fraction (not recorded which). DNA of the CDR3: TGCAGTGCTGCCGGGATTCCTCGGGGAGATACGCAGTATTTT. Translation: CSAAGIPRGDTQYF.